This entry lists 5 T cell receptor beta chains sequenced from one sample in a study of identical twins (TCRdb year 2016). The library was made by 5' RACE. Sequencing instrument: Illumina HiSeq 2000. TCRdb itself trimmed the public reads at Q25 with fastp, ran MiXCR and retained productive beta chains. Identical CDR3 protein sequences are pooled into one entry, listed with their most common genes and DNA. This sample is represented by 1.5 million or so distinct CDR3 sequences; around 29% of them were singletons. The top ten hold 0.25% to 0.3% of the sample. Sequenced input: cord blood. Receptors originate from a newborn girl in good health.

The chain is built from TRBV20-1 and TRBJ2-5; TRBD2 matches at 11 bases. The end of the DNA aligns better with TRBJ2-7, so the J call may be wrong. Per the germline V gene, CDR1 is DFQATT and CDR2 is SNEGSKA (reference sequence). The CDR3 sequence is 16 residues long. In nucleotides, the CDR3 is TGCAGTGCTATCGGGACTAGCGGCCTCAGTCGGTACGAGCAGTACTTC. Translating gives CSAIGTSGLSRYEQYF.

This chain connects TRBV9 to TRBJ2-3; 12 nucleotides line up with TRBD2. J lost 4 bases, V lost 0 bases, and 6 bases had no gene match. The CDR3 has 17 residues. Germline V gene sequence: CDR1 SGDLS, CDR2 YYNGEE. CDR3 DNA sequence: TGTGCCAGCAGCGTAGGGGCTAGCGGGGGGGCCCCAGATACGCAGTATTTT. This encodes CASSVGASGGAPDTQYF.

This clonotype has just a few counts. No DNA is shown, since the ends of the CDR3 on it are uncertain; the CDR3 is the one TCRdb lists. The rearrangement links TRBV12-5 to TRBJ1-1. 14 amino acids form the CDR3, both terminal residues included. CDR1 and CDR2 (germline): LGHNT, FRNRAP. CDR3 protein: CASGLAQARAEAFF.

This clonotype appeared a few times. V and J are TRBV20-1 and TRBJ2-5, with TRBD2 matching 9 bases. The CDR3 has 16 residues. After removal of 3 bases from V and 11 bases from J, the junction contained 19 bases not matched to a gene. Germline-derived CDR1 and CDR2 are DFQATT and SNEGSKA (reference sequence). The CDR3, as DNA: TGCAGTGCTAGTCCGGGGGCTAGCGGGATGCGGGATGAGCAGTACTTC. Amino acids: CSASPGASGMRDEQYF.

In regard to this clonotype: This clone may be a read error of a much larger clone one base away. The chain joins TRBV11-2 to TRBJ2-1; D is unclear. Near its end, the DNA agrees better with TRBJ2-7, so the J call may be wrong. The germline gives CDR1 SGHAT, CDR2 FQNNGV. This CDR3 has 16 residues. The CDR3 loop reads CASSPMGRASYNEQYF. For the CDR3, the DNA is TGTGCCAGCAGCCCCATGGGTAGGGCCTCCTACAATGAGCAGTACTTC.